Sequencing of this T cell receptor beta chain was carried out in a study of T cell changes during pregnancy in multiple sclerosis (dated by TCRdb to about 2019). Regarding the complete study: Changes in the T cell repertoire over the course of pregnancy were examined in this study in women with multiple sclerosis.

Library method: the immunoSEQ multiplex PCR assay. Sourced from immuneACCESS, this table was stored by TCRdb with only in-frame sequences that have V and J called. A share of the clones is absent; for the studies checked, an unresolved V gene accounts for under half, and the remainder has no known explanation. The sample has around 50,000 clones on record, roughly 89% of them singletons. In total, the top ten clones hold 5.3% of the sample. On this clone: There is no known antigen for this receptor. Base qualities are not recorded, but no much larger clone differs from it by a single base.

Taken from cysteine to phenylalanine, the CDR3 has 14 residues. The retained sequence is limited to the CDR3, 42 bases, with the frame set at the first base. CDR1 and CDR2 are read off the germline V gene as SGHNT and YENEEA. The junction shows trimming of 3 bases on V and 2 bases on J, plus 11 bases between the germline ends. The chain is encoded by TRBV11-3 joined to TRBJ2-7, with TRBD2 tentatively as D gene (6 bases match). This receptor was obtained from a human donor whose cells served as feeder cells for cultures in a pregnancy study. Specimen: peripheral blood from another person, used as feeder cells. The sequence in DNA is TGTGCCAGCAGCTTTGGCGGGGCCCCCTACGAGCAGTACTTC. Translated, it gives CASSFGGAPYEQYF.